The T cell receptor (beta chain) described here comes from a study of shared clonotypes between healthy human individuals. The table came from immunoSEQ multiplex PCR; TCRdb's copy has only in-frame clones and leaves some out. The sample gives about 120,000 clones, 68% of which show up once; under 25% is in the top ten. All of the donors resided in Nashville, Tennessee, and each was a Caucasian adult. The length of the CDR3 is 15 residues. Germline V gene data show CDR1 as SQVTM and CDR2 as ANQGSEA. V dropped 0 bases and J dropped 4 bases, with 14 bases sitting between them. This clonotype originated in a woman aged 25 to 39 in good health. The specimen sequenced was memory CD8+ T cells sorted from blood. This sample's subset: CD45RO+ cells pooled with CCR7-negative TemRA cells. The rearrangement links TRBV29-1 to TRBJ2-3; no firm D call. CDR3 coding DNA: TGCAGCGTTGAAGATGTCCCGGAATCACCAGATACGCAGTATTTT. Protein: CSVEDVPESPDTQYF.